The 22 T cell receptor beta chains listed next were all sequenced from one sample in a study of radiotherapy plus CTLA-4 blockade in lung cancer. Sequenced by immunoSEQ multiplex PCR; TCRdb stores in-frame clones only, minus some. This sample has approximately 60,000 clones, with 82% found just once. The sequencing here drew on peripheral blood, taken from a patient treated with radiotherapy plus ipilimumab. These receptor sequences come from a human donor with non-small cell lung cancer whose response to radiotherapy plus ipilimumab could not be evaluated.

The CDR3 loop reads CASSTQGHGPFYNEQFF. The CDR3 nucleotides are TGTGCCAGCAGCACACAGGGGCACGGACCCTTTTACAATGAGCAGTTCTTC. The V gene is TRBV9, the J gene TRBJ2-1, with 7 bases matching TRBD1. J gave up 4 bases and V 4 bases, and 14 bases lay outside the gene matches. Germline V gene lookup returns CDR1 SGDLS and CDR2 YYNGEE. This CDR3 contains 17 residues.

The V and J genes are TRBV28 and TRBJ1-1; D uncertain. The CDR3 loop spans 14 amino acids. Trimming left V 2 bases short and J 1 base short, with 8 bases between. CDR1 and CDR2 (germline): MDHEN, SYDVKM. The CDR3 reads CASSLRPGNTEAFF. CDR3 DNA: TGTGCCAGCAGTTTACGGCCAGGGAACACTGAAGCTTTCTTT. Supplemented by reference TRBV28 and TRBJ1-1, the full variable domain reads DVKVTQSSRYLVKRTGEKVFLECVQDMDHENMFWYRQDPGLGLRLIYFSYDVKMKEKGDIPEGYSVSREKKERFSLILESASTNQTSMYLCASSLRPGNTEAFFGQGTRLTVV.

The V gene is TRBV2, the J gene TRBJ2-1; no definite D call. The V end was cut by 3 bases, the J end by 6 bases, with 15 bases between. The CDR3 is made up of 15 amino acids. Germline CDR1 SNHLY, CDR2 FYNNEI. CDR3 sequence reads: CASSDGSSPPNEQFF. The CDR3 coding sequence is TGTGCCAGCAGTGACGGGTCTAGTCCTCCCAATGAGCAGTTCTTC.

The rearrangement uses TRBV7-6 and TRBJ2-7; no clear D gene. Germline V lookup: CDR1 SGHVS, CDR2 FNYEAQ. Trimming took off 0 bases at V and 4 bases at J, with 7 bases between the two ends. The CDR3 loop spans 13 amino acids. The CDR3 loop is CASSLAESYEQYF. The CDR3 coding sequence is TGTGCCAGCAGCTTAGCGGAGAGTTACGAGCAGTACTTC.

The chain recombines TRBV28 with TRBJ1-3; 8 bases map to TRBD1. The CDR3 contains 16 residues. CDR1 and CDR2 from the germline V gene are MDHEN and SYDVKM. V was pared by 2 bases and J by 2 bases, with 5 bases of the junction left unmatched. CDR3 DNA: TGTGCCAGCAGTTTAAGTCCGGACAGGGCTGGAAACACCATATATTTT. Its translation is CASSLSPDRAGNTIYF.

The rearrangement links TRBV28 to TRBJ2-5; TRBD2 matches 8 bases. Trimming cost V 5 bases and J 1 base; bases outside gene matches: 3. The germline V gene encodes CDR1 MDHEN and CDR2 SYDVKM. The CDR3 is 14 residues long. The CDR3, as DNA: TGTGCCAGCAGTACGGGGGGGGTCCAAGAGACCCAGTACTTC. This gives the protein CASSTGGVQETQYF.

A single count supports this clone. The chain couples TRBV5-5 to TRBJ2-5; no clear D gene. From germline, CDR1 is SGHKS and CDR2 YYEKEE (reference sequence). The CDR3 extends over 14 amino acids. V lost 0 bases and J 1 base, leaving 7 bases between the germline ends. CDR3 region: CASSLGAVQETQYF. The CDR3 DNA follows: TGTGCCAGCAGCTTGGGGGCAGTCCAAGAGACCCAGTACTTC. The entire variable domain, with the rest obtained from reference TRBV5-5 and TRBJ2-5, is as follows: DAGVTQSPTHLIKTRGQQVTLRCSPISGHKSVSWYQQVLGQGPQFIFQYYEKEERGRGNFPDRFSARQFPNYSSELNVNALLLGDSALYLCASSLGAVQETQYFGPGTRLLVL.

The chain uses TRBV5-6 and TRBJ1-4; maybe TRBD1 (6 bases). The CDR3 loop spans 15 amino acids. Trimming pared 1 base from V and 0 bases from J, leaving 7 bases between. Germline V gene lookup returns CDR1 SGHDT and CDR2 YYEEEE. CDR3 residues: CASSLRTATNEKLFF. The CDR3 nucleotides are TGTGCCAGCAGCTTGAGGACAGCAACTAATGAAAAACTGTTTTTT.

The rearrangement links TRBV20-1 to TRBJ1-2; D not resolved. V gave up 6 bases and J gave up 1 base, with 6 bases separating them. The CDR3 has 11 amino acids. Germline CDR1 is DFQATT and CDR2 is SNEGSKA (reference sequence). CDR3 DNA sequence: TGCAGTGCCCCCGTTAACTATGGCTACACCTTC. Encoded protein: CSAPVNYGYTF.

The V gene is TRBV7-2, the J gene TRBJ2-3; tentatively, D is TRBD2 (5 bases). Deletions cut 1 base from V and 0 bases from J, with 11 bases between. Germline CDR1 SGHTA, CDR2 FQGNSA. The CDR3 consists of 16 residues. The CDR3 region is CASSLEAALSTDTQYF. CDR3 coding DNA: TGTGCCAGCAGCTTAGAAGCGGCCCTTAGCACAGATACGCAGTATTTT.

Remarks on this clone: Germline and junction disagree at one end, which may indicate a read error. The chain carries TRBV7-9 and TRBJ1-4; a possible D gene is TRBD1 (6 bases). CDR1 is SEHNR and CDR2 is FQNEAQ in the germline V gene (reference sequence). The CDR3 consists of 16 residues. For the CDR3, the DNA is TGTGCCAGCAGCTCCACCTCCGGGACAACTTATGAAAAACTGTTTTTT. As protein: CASSSTSGTTYEKLFF.

This clone was recorded a few times. V gene TRBV20-1 combines with J gene TRBJ1-2; D call uncertain. CDR3 length: 11 residues. Germline CDR1 reads DFQATT; CDR2 reads SNEGSKA (reference sequence). Trimming cost V 5 bases and J 2 bases, with 6 bases left between them. In DNA form, the CDR3 reads TGCAGTGCTCCTGAGAACTATGGCTACACCTTC. Translating gives CSAPENYGYTF.

In this sample, this clone turned up a few times. The V call is TRBV7-2, the J call TRBJ2-1; D is undetermined. Trimming pared 0 bases from V and 4 bases from J, leaving 13 bases between. CDR1 is SGHTA, CDR2 FQGNSA, per germline. This CDR3 is built from 16 residues. The CDR3 loop is CASSLAMRRSYNEQFF. The CDR3 region has the DNA TGTGCCAGCAGCTTAGCGATGCGTCGGTCATACAATGAGCAGTTCTTC. The whole variable domain, filled in from reference TRBV7-2 and TRBJ2-1, reads GAGVSQSPSNKVTEKGKDVELRCDPISGHTALYWYRQSLGQGLEFLIYFQGNSAPDKSGLPSDRFSAERTGGSVSTLTIQRTQQEDSAVYLCASSLAMRRSYNEQFFGPGTRLTVL.

The J gene is TRBJ2-5, the V gene TRBV18; D is ambiguous. The V end was cut by 3 bases, the J end by 7 bases, with 12 bases between. This CDR3 spans 13 amino acids. Germline CDR1 KGHSH, CDR2 LQKENI. The CDR3 sequence is CASSPPGTVTQYF. CDR3 in DNA: TGTGCCAGCTCACCTCCTGGTACTGTGACCCAGTACTTC.

This clone was seen more than once but under ten times. Written as DNA, the CDR3 is TGCGCCAGCAGTGATTTACAGCTTGGGCAGCCCCAGCATTTT. It is translated as CASSDLQLGQPQHF. The V call is TRBV10-2, the J call TRBJ1-5; D uncertain. Trimming left V 3 bases short and J 7 bases short, with 13 bases between. The CDR3 is made up of 14 amino acids. The V gene's germline CDR1 is WSHSY and CDR2 SAAADI.

The table lists this clone with a count of one. The chain recombines TRBV19 with TRBJ2-1, with 9 bases aligning to TRBD2. Trimming cost V 8 bases and J 11 bases; bases outside gene matches: 7. This CDR3 is 12 amino acids long. Germline V lookup: CDR1 LNHDA, CDR2 SQIVND (reference sequence). The DNA of the CDR3 is TGTGCCAGTGGGTTAGCGGGAGCCCAGCAGTTCTTC. Translation: CASGLAGAQQFF.

The chain carries TRBV18 and TRBJ2-5, with no clear D. The CDR3 is made up of 15 amino acids. Germline CDR1 is KGHSH and CDR2 is LQKENI. The germline V and J ends were trimmed by 0 bases and 5 bases, with 13 bases remaining between them. The CDR3 loop is CASSPPSLSTETQYF. The DNA for the CDR3 is TGTGCCAGCTCACCACCGAGTTTATCCACGGAGACCCAGTACTTC.

This sequence joins TRBV29-1 and TRBJ1-1, with D unclear. Trimming left V 1 base short and J 0 bases short, with 6 bases between. This CDR3 contains 13 residues. Germline lookup yields CDR1 SQVTM and CDR2 ANQGSEA. The CDR3 region has the DNA TGCAGCGTTGAAGGAGGCTTGAACACTGAAGCTTTCTTT. Protein sequence: CSVEGGLNTEAFF.

The CDR3 loop is CASSQGGGGGRTDTQYF. The CDR3 coding sequence is TGCGCCAGCAGCCAAGGCGGGGGCGGGGGGCGCACAGATACGCAGTATTTT. This chain connects TRBV4-3 to TRBJ2-3; 8 nucleotides agree with TRBD2. V shed 1 base, J shed 1 base, and the junction held 7 bases outside the gene matches. The CDR3 is made up of 17 amino acids. CDR1 LGHNA and CDR2 YSLEER come from the germline V gene.

This clone was recorded once. The chain links TRBV6-1 to TRBJ1-5; no reliable D call. Trimming pared 5 bases from V and 5 bases from J, leaving 10 bases between. There are 13 residues in the CDR3. Germline CDR1 and CDR2: MNHNS and SASEGT. The CDR3 region has the DNA TGTGCCAGCAGTCCAGGTTTCGATCAGCCCCAGCATTTT. This codes for CASSPGFDQPQHF.

This clone was seen once. The chain couples TRBV10-1 to TRBJ2-6, with D uncertain. The CDR3 length is 13 residues. CDR1 is WNHNN, CDR2 SYGVQD, per germline (reference sequence). V was pared by 10 bases and J by 1 base, with 8 bases between. The CDR3 DNA reads as TGCGCCACCGTATCGTCTGGGGCCAACGTCCTGACTTTC. As protein: CATVSSGANVLTF.

DNA of the CDR3: TGTGCCAGCAGCCAAGCGGGGAGAATAACCTTC. It codes for CASSQAGRITF. The chain links TRBV6-5 to TRBJ1-2; D not certain. From germline, CDR1 is MNHEY and CDR2 SVGAGI. CDR3 length: 11 residues. V lost 6 bases and J lost 14, with 16 bases in between.